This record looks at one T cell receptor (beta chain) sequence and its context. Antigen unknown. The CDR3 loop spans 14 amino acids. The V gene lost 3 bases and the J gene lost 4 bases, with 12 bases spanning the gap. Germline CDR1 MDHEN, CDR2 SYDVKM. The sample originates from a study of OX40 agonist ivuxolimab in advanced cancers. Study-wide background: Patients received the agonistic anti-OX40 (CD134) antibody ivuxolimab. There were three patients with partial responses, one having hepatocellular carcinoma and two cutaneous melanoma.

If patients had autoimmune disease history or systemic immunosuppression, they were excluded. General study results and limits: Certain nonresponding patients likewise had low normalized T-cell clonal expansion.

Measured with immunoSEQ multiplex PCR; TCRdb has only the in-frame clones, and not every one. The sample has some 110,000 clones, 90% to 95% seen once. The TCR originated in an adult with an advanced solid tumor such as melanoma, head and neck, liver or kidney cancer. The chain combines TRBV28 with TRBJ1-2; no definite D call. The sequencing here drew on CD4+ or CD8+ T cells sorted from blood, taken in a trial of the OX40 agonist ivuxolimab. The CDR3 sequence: CASSLVHLAYGYTF. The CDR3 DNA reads TGTGCCAGCAGTTTGGTGCACCTTGCCTATGGCTACACCTTC.